The 5 T cell receptor beta chains reported below all come from one sample, sequenced in a study of cytomegalovirus exposure and HLA in healthy donors. PCR was performed using 60 Vbeta and 13 Jbeta primers. Profiling relied on immunoSEQ multiplex PCR, and the TCRdb table lists in-frame clones only, not all of them. The sample contains roughly 97,000 clones, 70% to 85% of which appear only once. Sequencing was done on a sample of PBMCs. All receptors derive from a woman between 18 and 29 years old in good health and CMV-seropositive.

This chain uses TRBV7-6 with TRBJ1-3; D is perhaps TRBD1 (6 bases). The CDR3 spans 16 residues. Germline V gives CDR1 SGHVS, CDR2 FNYEAQ. The V end was cut by 1 base, the J end by 2 bases, with 12 bases between. The CDR3 sequence: CASSLEGTSAGNTIYF. CDR3 in DNA: TGTGCCAGCAGCTTAGAAGGGACATCAGCTGGAAACACCATATATTTT. The full variable domain, rest sourced from reference TRBV7-6 and TRBJ1-3, is GAGVSQSPRYKVTKRGQDVALRCDPISGHVSLYWYRQALGQGPEFLTYFNYEAQQDKSGLPNDRFSAERPEGSISTLTIQRTEQRDSAMYRCASSLEGTSAGNTIYFGEGSWLTVV.

Details on this clone: Distinct nucleotide sequences in the sample also encode this CDR3. The chain combines TRBV9 with TRBJ1-1, with D maybe TRBD1 (6 bases). The length of the CDR3 is 15 residues. Germline loops: CDR1 SGDLS, CDR2 YYNGEE. Between the trimmed V and J ends, which lost 4 bases and 4 bases, there was a span of 17 bases. CDR3 bases: TGTGCCAGCAGCCTCAGCCAGGGGCTTAGCACTGAAGCTTTCTTT. Its protein product is CASSLSQGLSTEAFF.

V usage is TRBV19 and J usage is TRBJ2-1, with 14 bases fitting TRBD2. Per the germline V gene, CDR1 is LNHDA and CDR2 is SQIVND (reference sequence). V trimming: 6 bases; J trimming: 8 bases; junction bases outside the gene matches: 6. The CDR3 loop spans 15 amino acids. This chain's CDR3 is CASRRLAGGGDEQFF. CDR3 nucleotide sequence: TGTGCCAGTAGACGACTAGCGGGAGGGGGCGATGAGCAGTTCTTC.

The rearrangement uses TRBV5-8 and TRBJ1-5; tentatively, D is TRBD1 (5 bases). Looked up from germline, CDR1 is SGHTS and CDR2 is YDEGEE. The CDR3 has 16 amino acids. V gave up 0 bases and J gave up 4 bases, with 14 bases separating them. This CDR3 reads CASSLGQRGSNQPQHF. In nucleotides, the CDR3 is TGTGCCAGCAGCTTGGGCCAAAGGGGATCGAATCAGCCCCAGCATTTT.

The chain uses TRBV2 and TRBJ1-2, with TRBD1 matching 10 bases. Germline CDR1 is SNHLY and CDR2 is FYNNEI. The trim removed 9 bases at V and 7 bases at J, leaving 11 bases unmatched. The length of the CDR3 is 14 residues. The CDR3 is CARVNRDRGIGYTF. Here the CDR3 DNA reads TGTGCCAGGGTTAACCGGGACAGGGGTATTGGCTACACCTTC.